One and the same sample provided the 11 T cell receptor beta chains below, sequenced in a study of T cell changes during pregnancy in multiple sclerosis. Some clones are missing from TCRdb's copy, which holds only in-frame ones; the method was immunoSEQ multiplex PCR. This sample has about 100,000 clones; more than 80% occur once, and the top ten carry more than 0.95%. Sequenced material: peripheral blood, taken in the second trimester of pregnancy. These receptors were taken from a female donor with multiple sclerosis, enrolled in a pregnancy study.

V usage is TRBV27 and J usage is TRBJ1-1; tentative D call: TRBD1 (6 bases). The length of the CDR3 is 14 residues. Germline values: CDR1 MNHEY, CDR2 SMNVEV (reference sequence). V was clipped by 5 bases and J by 4 bases, with 14 bases between them. CDR3 sequence: CASSPGGASTEAFF. As DNA, the CDR3 is TGTGCCAGCAGTCCCGGGGGGGCGAGCACTGAAGCTTTCTTT.

The V gene is TRBV27, the J gene TRBJ2-7; 11 nucleotides agree with TRBD2. The CDR3 is made up of 16 amino acids. Germline assignment: CDR1 MNHEY and CDR2 SMNVEV (reference sequence). The V gene end was trimmed by 6 bases and the J gene end by 7 bases; junction bases not matched to a gene: 14. The CDR3 coding sequence is TGTGCCAGCAGCGAAAATAGCGGGAGGGCCTTGGGAGAGCAGTACTTC. Translated, it gives CASSENSGRALGEQYF.

This chain links TRBV10-3 with TRBJ2-5, with 11 bases aligning to TRBD1. The CDR3 is 18 amino acids. The germline gives CDR1 ENHRY, CDR2 SYGVKD. Germline trimming cut 11 bases from V and 4 bases from J; bases unmatched to any gene: 21. The CDR3 sequence is CAAWRGGRTGGVGETQYF. The CDR3 DNA is TGTGCCGCATGGCGGGGGGGAAGGACAGGGGGCGTGGGAGAGACCCAGTACTTC.

J is TRBJ1-5 and V is TRBV19; 8 bases match TRBD1. CDR1 and CDR2 from the germline V gene are LNHDA and SQIVND (reference sequence). CDR3 length: 15 amino acids. V shed 8 bases and J 4 bases; nucleotides not matched to a gene: 10. CDR3 sequence (DNA): TGTGCCAGTGCTTCCGGGACAGGCCTTAATCAGCCCCAGCATTTT. It yields the protein CASASGTGLNQPQHF.

The V and J genes are TRBV7-9 and TRBJ1-4; TRBD1 matches at 12 bases. The CDR3 is 15 residues long. In germline, CDR1 is SEHNR, CDR2 FQNEAQ (reference sequence). With 5 bases clipped from V and 6 bases from J, the junction kept 4 bases outside the gene matches. The CDR3 DNA reads as TGTGCCAGCAGCCGGGACAGGGGGCGCGATGAAAAACTGTTTTTT. It is translated as CASSRDRGRDEKLFF.

This clone was picked up a small number of times. The chain is built from TRBV4-2 and TRBJ1-1; a possible D gene is TRBD1 (6 bases). Germline assignment: CDR1 LGHNA and CDR2 YNFKEQ. Trimming removed 3 bases from V and 7 bases from J, with 15 bases in between. This CDR3 is 14 amino acids long. DNA for the CDR3: TGTGCCAGCAGCCAGGCGGGGGGGCGCGATGAAGCTTTCTTT. Its translation is CASSQAGGRDEAFF.

The V call is TRBV30, the J call TRBJ1-2, with D uncertain. The CDR3 sequence is 15 residues long. Germline V gene data show CDR1 as GTSNPN and CDR2 as SVGIG (reference sequence). With 0 bases removed from V and 1 base from J, the gap between germline ends came to 12 bases. The CDR3 here is CAWSVRTQINYGYTF. CDR3 coding DNA: TGTGCCTGGAGTGTTCGGACTCAAATTAACTATGGCTACACCTTC.

CDR3 in DNA: TGTGCCAGTAGCCCGGACAGCACTGAAGCTTTCTTT. It codes for CASSPDSTEAFF. This chain uses TRBV19 with TRBJ1-1; a possible D gene is TRBD1 (6 bases). V lost 6 bases and J lost 4, with 9 bases in between. Germline V CDR1 and CDR2: LNHDA, SQIVND (reference sequence). The CDR3 contains 12 residues.

The V gene is TRBV4-2, the J gene TRBJ1-5, with 7 nucleotides matching TRBD1. CDR3 length: 15 residues. J lost 7 bases, V lost 1 base, and 7 bases had no gene match. Germline CDR1 and CDR2: LGHNA and YNFKEQ. CDR3 nucleotides: TGTGCCAGCAGCCAAGTCTCAGGGGGAAACCAGCCCCAGCATTTT. It is translated as CASSQVSGGNQPQHF.

The chain combines TRBV7-9 with TRBJ2-5; possible D gene TRBD2, 6 bases. With 4 bases removed from V and 3 bases from J, the gap between germline ends came to 15 bases. The CDR3 extends over 15 amino acids. From germline, CDR1 is SEHNR and CDR2 FQNEAQ (reference sequence). For the CDR3, the DNA is TGTGCCAGCAGCTCTTCCTTAGCGGACAAAGAGACCCAGTACTTC. Its translation is CASSSSLADKETQYF.

Here the CDR3 reads CASSLRQGRTDTQYF. CDR3 nucleotide sequence: TGTGCCAGCAGCTTAAGACAGGGACGGACAGATACGCAGTATTTT. This chain links TRBV7-3 with TRBJ2-3, with 7 bases identical to TRBD1. CDR1 is SGHTA, CDR2 FQGTGA, per germline. After removal of 1 base from V and 3 bases from J, the junction contained 4 bases not matched to a gene. This CDR3 has 15 residues. Combining the CDR3 with reference TRBV7-3 and TRBJ2-3 gives the whole variable domain GAGVSQTPSNKVTEKGKYVELRCDPISGHTALYWYRQSLGQGPEFLIYFQGTGAADDSGLPNDRFFAVRPEGSVSTLKIQRTERGDSAVYLCASSLRQGRTDTQYFGPGTRLTVL.